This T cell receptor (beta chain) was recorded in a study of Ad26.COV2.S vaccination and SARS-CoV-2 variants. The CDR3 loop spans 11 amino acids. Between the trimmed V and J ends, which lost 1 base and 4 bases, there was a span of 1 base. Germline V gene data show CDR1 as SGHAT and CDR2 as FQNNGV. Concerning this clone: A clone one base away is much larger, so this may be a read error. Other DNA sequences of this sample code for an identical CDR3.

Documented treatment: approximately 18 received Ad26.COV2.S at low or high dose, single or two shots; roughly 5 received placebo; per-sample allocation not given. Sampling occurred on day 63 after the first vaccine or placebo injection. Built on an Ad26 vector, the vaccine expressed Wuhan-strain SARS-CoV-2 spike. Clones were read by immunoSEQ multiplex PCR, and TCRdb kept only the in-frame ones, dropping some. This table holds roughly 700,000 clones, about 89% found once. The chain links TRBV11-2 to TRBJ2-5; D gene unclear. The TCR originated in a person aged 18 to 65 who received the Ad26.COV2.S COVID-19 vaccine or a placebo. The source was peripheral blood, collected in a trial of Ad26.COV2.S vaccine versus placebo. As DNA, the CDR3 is TGTGCCAGCAGCTTAGCAGAGACCCAGTACTTC. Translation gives CASSLAETQYF.